This TCR beta chain was sequenced for a study of cytomegalovirus exposure and HLA in healthy donors listed by TCRdb under 2017. Study-wide context: In an earlier analysis of under 600 of the donors, 250 to 350 Gb of sequence data and 100 million or so unique TCR beta sequences from 150 million to 200 million T cells were reported. An early release covering more than 500 HLA-typed donors comprised about 300 gigabases of sequencing data and approximately 85 million unique TCR sequences. Of the approximately 400 genotyped donors, roughly 80% were placed in the genetic ancestry cluster associated with self-reported Caucasian donors. The aim of the study was to test whether cataloging public T cell receptors could identify signatures of past pathogen exposure. The study profiled the T cell repertoires of hundreds of subjects by immunosequencing and related them to cytomegalovirus serostatus. Along with the approximately 700-subject first cohort, a separate validation cohort of 120 different subjects was used. To predict cytomegalovirus infection status, the study combined high-throughput TCR immunosequencing, statistical association of individual TCRs with disease status, and machine learning. In a later analysis, previously published TCR beta repertoires from about 670 donors were re-analyzed and high-resolution HLA genotyping was added so that TCR occurrence patterns could be studied. Rather than using new phenotypic data, the later analysis identified candidate immune exposures from TCR beta sequences and from how often those sequences occurred across donors. An earlier analysis of approximately 630 of the donors applied high-throughput TCR beta sequencing to assess whether each TCR beta V gene segment acted as functional or pseudogenic. Donor age, sex, ethnicity and CMV serostatus were compiled together with the repertoire data. In a later genetic analysis, genome-wide SNP genotypes for about three fifths of the roughly 670 donors were used, and that subset was treated as a discovery cohort. All discovery cohort repertoires had been generated using a single sequencing platform. HLA typing included class I and class II loci at four-digit resolution. Typing coverage differed by locus: A, B, C, DRB1 and DQB1 were typed in roughly 620-630 donors, DQA1 in approximately 520, DPA1 in roughly 590, and DPB1 in 450 to 480. Because of strong linkage in the cohort, four or five DR-DQ haplotypes were treated as single units for association and clustering. Across 300 to 500 genotyped donors of the cohort, an average of approximately 240,000 unique TCR beta nucleotide sequences per donor were sequenced, and approximately 19% of those sequences were non-productive.

The cohort consisted of 600 or so healthy bone marrow donors. Cohort members were all nominally healthy when sampled, although unrecorded immune exposures were likely present. The donor was CMV seronegative and belonged to the group of around 400 seronegative cohort members. A peripheral blood sample was provided by each donor, and peripheral blood mononuclear cells were used for TCR beta sequencing. The Qiagen DNeasy Blood Extraction Kit was used to extract genomic DNA from the blood cell samples. Library preparation employed the immunoSEQ multiplex PCR assay. For the multiplex PCR, a mixture combining 60 forward primers for TCR Vbeta segments and 13 reverse primers for TCR Jbeta segments was used. A multiplex PCR assay on genomic DNA amplified the CDR3 region of rearranged TCR beta genes. The amplified TCR beta libraries were sequenced on the Illumina HiSeq System as 87-base-pair reads. The source study handled its data this way. Across the 640 or so repertoires, a later analysis counted 78 million or so unique TCR beta chains, around 11 million of which were shared by at least two donors. A nearest-neighbor algorithm error-corrected the raw reads and collapsed the reads into unique sequences, merging closely related sequences to remove PCR and sequencing errors. V, D and J gene segments were assigned by aligning CDR3 sequences to IMGT reference sequences. For a sequence to be retained, a match of at least six nucleotides to both a V gene segment and a J gene segment was required. A rearrangement counted as productive if the CDR3 had no stop codons and remained in frame with V and J, and every other rearrangement counted as non-productive. Following IMGT convention, CDR3 was defined as the stretch from the second conserved V-encoded cysteine up to the conserved J-encoded phenylalanine. Sequences without an unambiguous match to a single V gene segment were excluded from the earlier analysis of 450 to 750 of the donors. An earlier analysis of several hundred of the donors called V segments functional above 56.7% productive rearrangements and segregating when the between-donor standard deviation exceeded 5%. To diagnose cytomegalovirus status from the catalog of TCR beta chain sequences, a statistical classification framework was built. In a later analysis, TCR nucleotide sequences were compared against IMGT/GENE-DB human TR gene sequences so that V and J genes could be assigned. A later analysis assigned CDR3 sequences and most-parsimonious VDJ recombination scenarios with the TCRdist pipeline. In a later analysis, each TCR beta chain was defined by its CDR3 amino acid sequence together with its V-gene family, and reads lacking a unique V-gene family were excluded. In a later analysis, 550 to 650 highly shared, low-generation-probability nucleotide sequences were removed to address suspected cross-contamination and a sequencing artifact. In a later analysis, a clonal expansion index was calculated for each public chain from normalized within-repertoire ranks of inferred template counts. Generation probabilities in a later analysis came from a VDJ recombination model fitted to out-of-frame rearrangements, and those results were checked against IGoR. In a later analysis, TCR-TCR, TCR-HLA and TCR-CMV co-occurrence was scored with hypergeometric tests, and a repertoire-size bias correction was applied to TCR pairs. To estimate false discovery rates, a later analysis permuted the HLA or CMV assignments 20 times. In a later analysis, co-occurring TCRs were grouped using DBSCAN, with TCRdist sequence similarity added in when clustering inside HLA-allele-positive subsets. Repertoires with fewer than 30,000 or more than 120,000 public chains, plus five repertoires with anomalous nucleotide sharing, were excluded from co-occurrence clustering. TCRdb mirrors the immuneACCESS table, restricted to in-frame sequences. Some clones are absent from its copies; in checked studies, under half trace to an unresolved V gene, and the reason for the others is unknown. From that table come the V and J calls and clone size; the DNA was used to work out D and trimming. The sample table records under 200,000 clones; about 62% of these occur just once. The top ten constitute around 2.9% of the sample.

Via the germline V gene, CDR1 is MNHNS and CDR2 SASEGT. From its cysteine to its phenylalanine, the CDR3 spans 14 amino acids. The entry retains the CDR3 DNA only, 42 bases that are in frame from base 1. The germline V and J ends show losses of 6 bases and 6 bases respectively, and no gene match explains 7 bases of the junction. This clone was recorded a few times. The antigen it binds to is not known. There are no base qualities to consult, and no much larger clone falls within one base. The full study reports these points: The study gave a list of under 200 TCR beta chains associated with cytomegalovirus. Compared with equally common non-associated chains, HLA-associated TCR beta chains in a later analysis were more clonally expanded and had lower generation probabilities. In a later analysis, several top co-occurrence clusters were reported to appear linked to parvovirus B19, influenza, CMV and Epstein-Barr virus. The classifier was reported to diagnose cytomegalovirus status with high specificity and sensitivity in both the original and validation cohorts. According to a later genetic analysis, donors in an Asian-associated ancestry cluster had fewer N-insertions in productive TCRs than the approximately 650-donor mean. Broadly in line with IMGT annotations, most TCR beta V segments showed up in productive rearrangements about 90% or about 30% of the time in an earlier analysis of 587 of the donors. Most CMV-associated TCR beta chains appeared to be HLA-restricted in a later analysis, and the HLA associations seemed to be driven largely by CMV exposure. Because HLA typing was unavailable for some donors at each locus, only the typed subset was used in association tests. A later analysis found that TCR association rates varied across HLA loci, with DRB1 alleles showing the most associated TCRs and HLA-C alleles the fewest. A further reported finding was that TCR beta sequences accurately predicted the HLA-A and HLA-B alleles for most subjects in the first cohort. Linkage disequilibrium might explain the correlated functional status among segregating V segments, but an unknown experimental factor could not be ruled out. The 87-base-pair reads could not distinguish some IMGT-functional V segments, including TRBV6-2 and TRBV6-3, so those segments were excluded. Roughly uniform sequencing depth across donors was assumed in presence/absence analyses, although this assumption may not hold. Over 15 rarely observed V segments, including chromosome 9 orphons, were excluded from the earlier analysis of a few hundred of the donors because counts were too low. When HLA alleles, especially DR and DQ, strongly co-occurred, TCR associations were difficult to assign to individual alleles. A later analysis associated 17,000 or so TCR beta sequences with specific HLA alleles at a false discovery rate of 0.05. Three of the identified cytomegalovirus-associated TCR beta chains were confirmed in vitro to be specific for cytomegalovirus antigens. Most TCR sequences were observed very rarely across donors, whereas some public TCRs were present in many individuals. A cluster of highly shared sequence variants was judged likely to represent a technical artifact of the sequencing pipeline. It was suggested by the authors that the approach could potentially be generalized to other disease states and immunological phenotypes. In a later genetic analysis, a missense DCLRE1C variant was associated with V-gene and J-gene trimming of TCR beta chains, and the association was replicated in an independent cohort. The cohort was sequenced for TCR beta chains only, and without alpha or paired-chain data the features that could be detected were limited. Immune exposure information for the cohort was limited to CMV serostatus.

This receptor was identified in a man aged 35 to 55 in good health and CMV-seronegative. The sequencing input was PBMCs. The chain is made from TRBV6-1 and TRBJ2-7; 11 nucleotides in the junction match TRBD2. CDR3 loop: CASRPGLAGAEQYF. The nucleotides are TGTGCCAGCAGGCCAGGACTAGCGGGTGCCGAGCAGTACTTC.